The 8 T cell receptor beta chains below come from one sample, sequenced in a study of T cell responses to AZD1222 COVID-19 vaccine. The assay was immunoSEQ multiplex PCR, and TCRdb's table has in-frame clones only and misses some. The profile shows around 110,000 clones, 92% of them singletons. This material consisted of peripheral blood, taken 28 days after the second AZD1222 dose. Source of these receptors: an adult who received the AZD1222 COVID-19 vaccine.

The V call is TRBV11-1, the J call TRBJ1-1; 7 positions match TRBD1. The V and J ends lost 5 bases and 5 bases, in that order; junction bases with no gene match: 11. CDR3 length equals 15 residues. Looked up from germline, CDR1 is SGHAT and CDR2 is FQDESV (reference sequence). CDR3 bases: TGTGCCAGCAGCCCCGGGAGGGGGCAAGAGACTGAAGCTTTCTTT. Its translation is CASSPGRGQETEAFF.

The CDR3 sequence is CASSLYLAETGELFF. The CDR3 nucleotides are TGTGCCAGCAGTTTGTATCTAGCGGAAACCGGGGAGCTGTTTTTT. V is TRBV28 and J is TRBJ2-2, with 7 bases identical to TRBD2. Per the germline V gene, CDR1 is MDHEN and CDR2 is SYDVKM. V lost 3 bases and J lost 5; bases outside the gene matches: 6. This CDR3 region has 15 residues.

This sequence joins TRBV18 and TRBJ2-4; 8 bases match TRBD1. V lost 0 bases to trimming and J lost 3 bases; unmatched junction nucleotides: 4. The CDR3 contains 16 residues. In germline, CDR1 is KGHSH, CDR2 LQKENI. CDR3 sequence reads: CASSPPDRAHKNIQYF. The CDR3 nucleotides are TGTGCCAGCTCACCACCGGACAGGGCCCACAAAAACATTCAGTACTTC.

The gene calls are TRBV5-6 and TRBJ2-2, with D tentatively TRBD1 or TRBD2 (5 bases each). Deletions cut 1 base from V and 5 bases from J, with 12 bases between. Per germline, CDR1 SGHDT and CDR2 YYEEEE. The CDR3 runs 15 residues. The CDR3 loop is CASSLNPGSTGELFF. CDR3 sequence (DNA): TGTGCCAGCAGCTTGAACCCAGGGAGTACCGGGGAGCTGTTTTTT.

The CDR3 DNA is TGTGCCAGCAGCCGGGACTTCGTCTACGAGCAGTACTTC. Translated: CASSRDFVYEQYF. The rearrangement joins TRBV6-5 to TRBJ2-7; D is possibly TRBD2 (6 bases). Looked up from germline, CDR1 is MNHEY and CDR2 is SVGAGI. The CDR3 sequence is 13 residues long. V lost 6 bases to trimming and J lost 3 bases, with 12 bases between them.

V and J are TRBV25-1 and TRBJ1-1, with unresolved D. Trimming stripped 7 bases from V and 0 bases from J, with 6 bases between. The germline V gene encodes CDR1 MGHDK and CDR2 SYGVNS. CDR3 length equals 12 residues. DNA for the CDR3: TGTGCCAGCATGTGGATGAACACTGAAGCTTTCTTT. Its translation: CASMWMNTEAFF. The full variable domain, rest sourced from reference TRBV25-1 and TRBJ1-1, is EADIYQTPRYLVIGTGKKITLECSQTMGHDKMYWYQQDPGMELHLIHYSYGVNSTEKGDLSSESTVSRIRTEHFPLTLESARPSHTSQYLCASMWMNTEAFFGQGTRLTVV.

This clone was detected a few times. The V and J genes are TRBV11-3 and TRBJ2-7, with TRBD1 identical over 9 bases. The length of the CDR3 is 16 residues. Germline V lookup: CDR1 SGHNT, CDR2 YENEEA. With 3 bases clipped from V and 7 bases from J, the junction kept 13 bases outside the gene matches. CDR3 DNA: TGTGCCAGCAGCTTCAGATCCGGGACAGGGACTGATGAGCAGTACTTC. Translated: CASSFRSGTGTDEQYF.

The V and J genes are TRBV4-1 and TRBJ1-2; D might be TRBD1 (5 bases). The CDR3 consists of 18 residues. The V end lost 0 bases, the J end lost 2 bases, and 19 bases lay between the germline ends. Per the germline V gene, CDR1 is MGHRA and CDR2 is YSYEKL. CDR3 protein: CASSQDGVREGPNYGYTF. The CDR3 DNA reads TGCGCCAGCAGCCAAGATGGGGTCCGAGAGGGACCGAACTATGGCTACACCTTC.